A single T cell receptor (beta chain) is shown here with its context. Profiled with immunoSEQ multiplex PCR; TCRdb holds only in-frame clones, not every one. The table shows approximately 26,000 clones, with more than 85% occurring only once. This record comes from a study of OX40 agonist ivuxolimab in advanced cancers. The length of the CDR3 is 14 residues. CDR1 and CDR2 (germline): MDHEN, SYDVKM. V lost 2 bases and J 6 bases, leaving 13 bases between the germline ends. The sequences come from CD4+ or CD8+ T cells sorted from blood, collected in a trial of the OX40 agonist ivuxolimab. This receptor was identified in an adult with an advanced solid tumor such as melanoma, head and neck, liver or kidney cancer. J is TRBJ1-2 and V is TRBV28, with D unresolved. CDR3 nucleotide sequence: TGTGCCAGCAGTTTAGGTGCCCTTGGGGATGGCTACACCTTC. Its translation is CASSLGALGDGYTF.